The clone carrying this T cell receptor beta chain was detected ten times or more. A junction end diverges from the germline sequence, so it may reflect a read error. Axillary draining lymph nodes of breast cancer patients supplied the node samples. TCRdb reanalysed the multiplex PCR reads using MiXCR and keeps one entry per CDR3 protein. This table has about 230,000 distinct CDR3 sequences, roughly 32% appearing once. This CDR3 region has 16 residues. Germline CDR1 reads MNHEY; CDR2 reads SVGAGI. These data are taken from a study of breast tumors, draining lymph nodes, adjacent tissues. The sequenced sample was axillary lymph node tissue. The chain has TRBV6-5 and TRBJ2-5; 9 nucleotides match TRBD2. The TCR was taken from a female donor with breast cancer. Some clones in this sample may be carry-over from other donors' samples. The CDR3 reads CASSHSSAGGKETQYF. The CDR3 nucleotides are TGTGCCAGCAGTCACTCCTCGGCGGGGGGGAAAGAGACCCAGTACTTC.